One and the same sample provided the 3 T cell receptor beta chains below, sequenced in a study of blood T cells in healthy people across ages. A second 7 to 11 cycle PCR used barcoded and J-beta primers. TCRdb reprocessed the 5' RACE reads via MiXCR and lists one record per CDR3 protein. Counted here are 790,000 or so distinct CDR3 sequences, about 61% occurring once; the ten biggest clones make up roughly 24%. The sample comprised blood. The receptors here all came from a man aged 40-49 years in good health.

V is TRBV12-3 or TRBV12-4 and J is TRBJ2-7, with 9 bases fitting TRBD2. The CDR3 runs 15 residues. J gave up 7 bases and V 6 bases, and 13 bases lay outside the gene matches. CDR3 DNA: TGTGCCAGCAGCTGGAGCGGGGGGCGCTACAATGAGCAGTACTTC. As protein: CASSWSGGRYNEQYF.

This clonotype has just a few counts. This sequence joins TRBV5-1 and TRBJ2-4; TRBD1 aligns across 7 bases. Germline values: CDR1 SGHRS, CDR2 YFSETQ. CDR3 length: 12 residues. Trimming took 5 bases from V and 8 from J; bases not matched to a gene: 4. The chain's CDR3 is CASRTTGDIQYF. In DNA form, the CDR3 reads TGCGCCAGCAGGACCACAGGGGACATTCAGTACTTC.

The chain links TRBV20-1 to TRBJ2-5; D is possibly TRBD1 (5 bases). With 2 bases removed from V and 0 bases from J, the gap between germline ends came to 7 bases. In germline, CDR1 is DFQATT, CDR2 SNEGSKA (reference sequence). The CDR3 contains 13 residues. CDR3 sequence (DNA): TGCAGTGCTAGAATGACAGACCAAGAGACCCAGTACTTC. This sequence encodes CSARMTDQETQYF.